A selection of T cell receptor beta chains follows, all from one sample in a study of cytomegalovirus exposure and HLA in healthy donors. Some clones are missing from TCRdb's copy, which holds only in-frame ones; the method was immunoSEQ multiplex PCR. This table has about 100,000 clones, around 85% appearing once. Sequenced sample: PBMCs. The receptor source for this set is a man aged 30-40 years in good health and CMV-seronegative. Both conserved end residues are part of each CDR3. The D gene is left open where the match is weak. Rows may omit the clone size; those that give it use once, few, many or a size class.

abundance	v_gene	d_gene	j_gene	CDR3nt	CDR3aa
NA	TRBV4-3	TRBD1	TRBJ2-3	TGCGCCAGCAGCCAAGATTGGGGCCAGGGGGCCGGCACAGATACGCAGTATTTT	CASSQDWGQGAGTDTQYF
NA	TRBV7-3	NA	TRBJ2-1	TGTGCCAGCAGCTTATTCCCCAGCTCCTACAATGAGCAGTTCTTC	CASSLFPSSYNEQFF
NA	TRBV6-4	TRBD2	TRBJ2-3	TGTGCCAGCAGTGTCACTAGCGGACACACAGATACGCAGTATTTT	CASSVTSGHTDTQYF
NA	TRBV7-3	NA	TRBJ2-2	TGTGCCAGCAGCTTGGGGCACACCGGGGAGCTGTTTTTT	CASSLGHTGELFF
few	TRBV2	TRBD2	TRBJ2-1	TGTGCCAGCAGTGAACTAGCGGGGGGGTACAATGAGCAGTTCTTC	CASSELAGGYNEQFF
NA	TRBV29-1	TRBD2	TRBJ2-1	TGCAGCGTTGGTCGGGCTAGCGGGAGAAATGAGCAGTTCTTC	CSVGRASGRNEQFF
NA	TRBV27	NA	TRBJ1-5	TGTGCCAGCAGCTTGACAGTAAACAATCAGCCCCAGCATTTT	CASSLTVNNQPQHF
NA	TRBV30	NA	TRBJ1-6	TGTGCCTGGCAAGCCCAGGGGTATAATTCACCCCTCCACTTT	CAWQAQGYNSPLHF
NA	TRBV7-9	NA	TRBJ2-2	TGTGCCAGCAGCTTGTTGCTAGCGGGGGAGCTGTTTTTT	CASSLLLAGELFF
NA	TRBV6-6	NA	TRBJ1-4	TGTGCCAGCGGCCCACCCGCGGGGGAAAAACTGTTTTTT	CASGPPAGEKLFF
NA	TRBV2	TRBD1	TRBJ1-6	TGTGCCAGCAGGACCGACAGGGGTGATAATTCACCCCTCCACTTT	CASRTDRGDNSPLHF
NA	TRBV9	TRBD2	TRBJ2-7	TGTGCCAGCAGCACGACGACTAGCGGCAACCTAGGCGAGCAGTACTTC	CASSTTTSGNLGEQYF
NA	TRBV2	NA	TRBJ2-2	TGTGCCAGCAGTGGCGGGTCGAACACCGGGGAGCTGTTTTTT	CASSGGSNTGELFF
once	TRBV7-2	TRBD1	TRBJ2-1	TGTGCCAGCAGCTTAGCTGGACAGGACCACAATGAGCAGTTCTTC	CASSLAGQDHNEQFF
NA	TRBV5-1	TRBD1	TRBJ1-2	TGCGCCAGCAGTTCCGGGACAGGGGAAATCGGCTACACCTTC	CASSSGTGEIGYTF
NA	TRBV7-9	NA	TRBJ1-6	TGTTCCAGCAGCTTATGGCGGTTCACGCCCCACTTT	CSSSLWRFTPHF
NA	TRBV29-1	TRBD1	TRBJ1-4	TGCAGCGTTGGGGGACAGGGGGCGAGTGGTGAAAAACTGTTTTTT	CSVGGQGASGEKLFF
few	TRBV4-1	TRBD1	TRBJ1-4	TGCGCCAGCAGCCAAGACGACAGGGGGCTGGAAAAACTGTTTTTT	CASSQDDRGLEKLFF
NA	TRBV9	NA	TRBJ1-1	TGTGCCAGCAGCGCCTGGGACACCCCGGACACTGAAGCTTTCTTT	CASSAWDTPDTEAFF
NA	TRBV2	TRBD1	TRBJ1-5	TGTGCCAGCAGTGAACCCCTCGGACAGGGAAATCAGCCCCAGCATTTT	CASSEPLGQGNQPQHF
NA	TRBV5-1	TRBD1	TRBJ1-1	TGCGCCAGCAGCACCGGACAGGGAAGCACTGAAGCTTTCTTT	CASSTGQGSTEAFF
NA	TRBV5-1	TRBD2	TRBJ2-5	TGCGCCAGCAGCTTGGCGACGCGGGGGGCCGGAGAGACCCAGTACTTC	CASSLATRGAGETQYF
NA	TRBV7-2	NA	TRBJ2-4	TGTGCCAGCAGCCCCGACGTATTCGGGAACATTCAGTACTTC	CASSPDVFGNIQYF
NA	TRBV30	TRBD1	TRBJ2-5	TGTGCCTGGAGACCCCGGGACAGGGTTCGAGAGACCCAGTACTTC	CAWRPRDRVRETQYF
NA	TRBV2	TRBD1	TRBJ1-3	TGTGCCAGCACACAGGGGGCGCTAGGAAACACCATATATTTT	CASTQGALGNTIYF
NA	TRBV30	NA	TRBJ2-7	TGTGCCTGGAGTGCCAGTATCCTGTACTTC	CAWSASILYF
NA	TRBV4-2	NA	TRBJ2-7	TGTGCCAGCAGCGCCCGGACAGTGGGGGCCTACGAGCAGTACTTC	CASSARTVGAYEQYF
NA	TRBV28	NA	TRBJ1-6	TGTGCCAGCAGTTTACAACAGTGGTCCTATAATTCACCCCTCCACTTT	CASSLQQWSYNSPLHF
NA	TRBV18	TRBD1	TRBJ2-3	TGTGCCAGCTCACCGACAGGGGAAGGCACAGATACGCAGTATTTT	CASSPTGEGTDTQYF
NA	TRBV5-4	NA	TRBJ2-4	TGTGCCAGCAGCCCCGTAGGGGCCTCCAAAAACATTCAGTACTTC	CASSPVGASKNIQYF
NA	TRBV9	TRBD1	TRBJ1-2	TGTGCCAGCAGCGCTGACAGGGCCTATGGCTACACCTTC	CASSADRAYGYTF
NA	TRBV5-4	TRBD1	TRBJ1-2	TGTGCCAGCAGCCCGGGACAGGGAACCCGAGCTAACTATGGCTACACCTTC	CASSPGQGTRANYGYTF
once	TRBV30	TRBD1	TRBJ2-6	TGTGCCTGGAGTGTACTGGGGACAGGGGGCTTTGGGGCCAACGTCCTGACTTTC	CAWSVLGTGGFGANVLTF
once	TRBV2	TRBD2	TRBJ2-7	TGTGCCAGCAGTGAATGGGAGACCGGGACTAGCGGGAGGGGTATGTACTTC	CASSEWETGTSGRGMYF